The 29 T cell receptor beta chains given below trace back to one sample, sequenced in a study of T cells of healthy individuals. Using its own MiXCR run on the 5' RACE reads, TCRdb lists one record per CDR3 protein. There are 55,000 to 65,000 distinct CDR3 sequences in the sample; 15% to 20% occur only once, and around 5.1% lies in the top ten. The receptors derive from a human donor in good health.

CDR3 in DNA: TGTGCCAGCAGTCCCGGCCTCGGGGGCTATGGCTACACCTTC. Its translation is CASSPGLGGYGYTF. The chain is built from TRBV28 and TRBJ1-2; possibly TRBD1 for D (5 bases). V shed 5 bases and J shed 4 bases, with 14 bases lying between them. Per the germline V gene, CDR1 is MDHEN and CDR2 is SYDVKM. The CDR3 extends over 14 amino acids.

Relative to its sample, this clonotype is medium-sized. The chain combines TRBV27 with TRBJ2-7; possible D gene TRBD2, 6 bases. Germline V gene lookup returns CDR1 MNHEY and CDR2 SMNVEV (reference sequence). This CDR3 region has 14 residues. V was clipped by 4 bases and J by 2 bases, with 12 bases between them. CDR3 amino acids: CASSSGLGAYEQYF. As DNA, the CDR3 is TGTGCCAGCAGTTCGGGACTTGGGGCCTACGAGCAGTACTTC.

This clonotype was recorded many times. The chain employs TRBV3-1 and TRBJ1-1; D may be TRBD1 (5 bases). Trimming pared 3 bases from V and 5 bases from J, leaving 13 bases between. The CDR3 is made up of 14 amino acids. Germline V gene data show CDR1 as LGHDT and CDR2 as YNNKEL (reference sequence). CDR3 DNA: TGTGCCAGCAGCCAGGCGACAGAGAGAACTGAAGCTTTCTTT. Protein: CASSQATERTEAFF.

The chain uses TRBV28 and TRBJ2-6; no clear D gene. The CDR3 loop spans 14 amino acids. The germline V gene has CDR1 MDHEN and CDR2 SYDVKM. The V end lost 6 bases, the J end lost 2 bases, and 8 bases lay between the germline ends. CDR3 residues: CASRKYAGANVLTF. CDR3 bases: TGTGCCAGCAGAAAATACGCTGGGGCCAACGTCCTGACTTTC. The full variable domain, completed using reference TRBV28 and TRBJ2-6, is DVKVTQSSRYLVKRTGEKVFLECVQDMDHENMFWYRQDPGLGLRLIYFSYDVKMKEKGDIPEGYSVSREKKERFSLILESASTNQTSMYLCASRKYAGANVLTFGAGSRLTVL.

This clonotype was counted between two and nine times. V is TRBV5-1 and J is TRBJ2-3, with D unresolved. This CDR3 has 14 residues. Germline CDR1 is SGHRS and CDR2 is YFSETQ. Trimming took off 5 bases at V and 2 bases at J, with 12 bases between the two ends. The chain's CDR3 is CASSTLYPTDTQYF. The DNA of the CDR3 is TGCGCCAGCAGTACCCTATACCCCACAGATACGCAGTATTTT.

This chain links TRBV12-3 or TRBV12-4 with TRBJ1-5, with a tentative D call TRBD1 (6 bases). There are 15 residues in the CDR3. V was clipped by 7 bases and J by 1 base, with 14 bases between them. The CDR3 sequence is CASTGNGQSNQPQHF. The CDR3 nucleotides read TGTGCCAGCACCGGGAATGGACAGAGCAATCAGCCCCAGCATTTT.

This clonotype has only a few counts. The rearrangement uses TRBV5-1 and TRBJ1-3; D is unclear. V shed 4 bases and J shed 0 bases, with 11 bases lying between them. The CDR3 is 15 residues long. Germline V gene sequence: CDR1 SGHRS, CDR2 YFSETQ. The CDR3 reads CASSHDGVSGNTIYF. CDR3 DNA: TGCGCCAGCAGCCATGACGGAGTCTCTGGAAACACCATATATTTT.

This clonotype was picked up a small number of times. J is TRBJ1-2 and V is TRBV20-1; TRBD1 is a possible D gene (6 bases). Per the germline V gene, CDR1 is DFQATT and CDR2 is SNEGSKA (reference sequence). The CDR3 runs to 14 residues. Deletions cut 5 bases from V and 6 bases from J, with 19 bases between. The CDR3 spells CSAPHPARQDGYTF. The CDR3 DNA is TGCAGTGCTCCTCACCCAGCTAGACAGGATGGCTACACCTTC.

This clonotype was detected many times. The chain has TRBV27 and TRBJ1-5; tentative D call: TRBD1 (6 bases). Germline CDR1 is MNHEY and CDR2 is SMNVEV (reference sequence). V was cut by 5 bases and J by 6 bases, with 14 bases left in between. This CDR3 comprises 14 residues. The CDR3, as DNA: TGTGCCAGCAGTAAGTGGGGGGCCGGTCAGCCCCAGCATTTT. Its translation: CASSKWGAGQPQHF.

In this sample, this clonotype turned up many times. The rearrangement joins TRBV11-2 to TRBJ2-7; D is undetermined. The germline V and J ends were trimmed by 5 bases and 6 bases, with 8 bases remaining between them. Germline-derived CDR1 and CDR2 are SGHAT and FQNNGV. The length of the CDR3 is 11 residues. The CDR3 DNA is TGTGCCAGCAGCCTTTGGGGCGAGCAGTACTTC. Encoded protein: CASSLWGEQYF.

This clonotype was counted between two and nine times. CDR3 coding DNA: TGTGCCAGCAGTGGGCCTCTTACTAGCGGGGGGAACTCCTACGAGCAGTACTTC. Its protein product is CASSGPLTSGGNSYEQYF. The chain combines TRBV25-1 with TRBJ2-7; 12 bases match TRBD2. From germline, CDR1 is MGHDK and CDR2 SYGVNS. The CDR3 extends over 18 amino acids. The junction had 10 bases not matched to a gene; V was cut back by 4 bases and J by 0 bases.

This clonotype was observed a handful of times. This chain connects TRBV6-5 to TRBJ2-7; 10 positions agree with TRBD1. This CDR3 has 13 residues. Germline-derived CDR1 and CDR2 are MNHEY and SVGAGI. Losses at the gene ends were 1 base for V and 6 bases for J; bases not matched to a gene: 0. The CDR3 here is CASSYWDRGEQYF. The CDR3 DNA is TGTGCCAGCAGTTACTGGGACAGGGGCGAGCAGTACTTC.

This clonotype was recorded at least ten times. CDR3 sequence: CASSFNRAGTEAFF. The CDR3 DNA reads TGTGCCAGCAGTTTTAACAGGGCGGGCACTGAAGCTTTCTTT. J is TRBJ1-1 and V is TRBV27, with D possibly matching TRBD1 (6 bases). The CDR3 has 14 residues. CDR1 MNHEY and CDR2 SMNVEV come from the germline V gene (reference sequence). The ends were cut back, 3 bases at V and 4 bases at J, with 12 bases in the middle.

V usage is TRBV6-2 or TRBV6-3 and J usage is TRBJ1-5; no clear D. The CDR3 runs 12 residues. V gave up 7 bases and J gave up 8 bases, with 12 bases separating them. The germline CDR1 and CDR2 sequences are MNHEY and SVGEGT. CDR3 sequence (DNA): TGTGCCAGCAAAAGGTTGAGAGAGCCCCAGCATTTT. It specifies CASKRLREPQHF.

This clonotype was found once. A read error may explain this, as a much larger clone is one base away. The gene calls are TRBV28 and TRBJ2-1, with 8 bases aligning to TRBD1. Germline CDR1 and CDR2: MDHEN and SYDVKM. The CDR3 covers 16 residues. The CDR3 DNA follows: TGTGCCAGCAATTTATGGGATGGACAGGGCCGGAATGAGCAGTTCTTC. This encodes CASNLWDGQGRNEQFF.

This clonotype was seen repeatedly, ten times or more. This chain connects TRBV7-2 to TRBJ2-3, with no clear D. The germline V gene encodes CDR1 SGHTA and CDR2 FQGNSA. The CDR3 has 15 amino acids. V lost 1 base and J lost 0, with 8 bases in between. In nucleotides, the CDR3 is TGTGCCAGCAGCTTAGAGGGTTGGAGCACAGATACGCAGTATTTT. This encodes CASSLEGWSTDTQYF.

V and J are TRBV2 and TRBJ1-1, with TRBD1 matching 9 bases. Germline-derived CDR1 and CDR2 are SNHLY and FYNNEI. V dropped 4 bases and J dropped 2; count of bases not matched to a gene: 2. The CDR3 covers 14 residues. CDR3 loop: CASSADRGNTEAFF. The CDR3 DNA sequence: TGTGCCAGCAGTGCGGACAGGGGAAACACTGAAGCTTTCTTT.

This clonotype has a handful of counts. V and J are TRBV7-9 and TRBJ1-1; unclear D gene. Germline CDR1 and CDR2: SEHNR and FQNEAQ (reference sequence). Trimming removed 5 bases at V and 5 bases at J, with 9 bases between. The CDR3 length is 12 residues. The CDR3 sequence: CASSIRGTEAFF. Written as DNA, the CDR3 is TGTGCCAGCAGCATCCGGGGAACTGAAGCTTTCTTT.

This clonotype showed up many times. The chain joins TRBV9 to TRBJ1-2; no clear D gene. V dropped 4 bases and J dropped 0 bases, with 10 bases sitting between them. The length of the CDR3 is 14 residues. Germline CDR1 and CDR2: SGDLS and YYNGEE. The CDR3 DNA reads as TGTGCCAGCAGCAACCTTCCGACTAACTATGGCTACACCTTC. Translating it yields CASSNLPTNYGYTF. The complete variable domain, with remaining parts taken from reference TRBV9 and TRBJ1-2, reads DSGVTQTPKHLITATGQRVTLRCSPRSGDLSVYWYQQSLDQGLQFLIQYYNGEERAKGNILERFSAQQFPDLHSELNLSSLELGDSALYFCASSNLPTNYGYTFGSGTRLTVV.

The chain couples TRBV9 to TRBJ2-7; D uncertain. V dropped 4 bases and J dropped 7 bases, with 18 bases sitting between them. The CDR3 runs 14 residues. In germline, CDR1 is SGDLS, CDR2 YYNGEE. Written as DNA, the CDR3 is TGTGCCAGCAGCTCCCCGAGAGTACGTCGGGAGCAGTACTTC. This translates into CASSSPRVRREQYF.

This clonotype was counted many times. V is TRBV20-1 and J is TRBJ2-3; no clear D. Trimming removed 6 bases from V and 0 bases from J, with 13 bases in between. This CDR3 region has 14 residues. The germline V gene has CDR1 DFQATT and CDR2 SNEGSKA (reference sequence). The CDR3 nucleotides read TGCAGTGCACCTTTCACCTTTAGCACAGATACGCAGTATTTT. As protein: CSAPFTFSTDTQYF.

This clonotype was picked up a small number of times. This chain links TRBV2 with TRBJ2-1; TRBD2 aligns across 9 bases. Trimming removed 5 bases from V and 5 bases from J; junction bases left unmatched: 7. Germline V gives CDR1 SNHLY, CDR2 FYNNEI. The CDR3 has 15 amino acids. CDR3 amino acids: CASSLEREAHNEQFF. As DNA, the CDR3 is TGTGCCAGCAGTTTAGAGCGGGAGGCTCACAATGAGCAGTTCTTC.

The sample holds many counts of this clonotype. This CDR3 fails to terminate in the conserved phenylalanine or tryptophan, so it likely reflects a read error. The DNA is left out, because the CDR3 cannot be placed on it with certainty; the CDR3 is given as TCRdb lists it. The V call is TRBV2, the J call TRBJ1-6; the D call of TRBD1 is as the table states it, not checked on the DNA. Germline V gene sequence: CDR1 SNHLY, CDR2 FYNNEI. The CDR3 has 9 amino acids, counting both end residues. The CDR3 sequence: CASSLRVRV.

V usage is TRBV7-9 and J usage is TRBJ1-2, with D unclear. There are 13 residues in the CDR3. V lost 5 bases and J lost 2, with 9 bases in between. CDR1 is SEHNR, CDR2 FQNEAQ, per germline (reference sequence). For the CDR3, the DNA is TGTGCCAGCAGCCCTTCCAGCAACTATGGCTACACCTTC. Its translation is CASSPSSNYGYTF.

This clonotype showed up many times. V and J are TRBV21-1 and TRBJ1-1. TRBV21-1 is recorded as a pseudogene. This CDR3 region has 13 residues. CDR3 sequence reads: CASPFIRGTEAFF. The CDR3 nucleotides read TGTGCCAGTCCTTTTATTCGGGGCACTGAAGCTTTCTTT.

This clonotype showed up just a few times. The rearrangement uses TRBV12-5 and TRBJ2-7; D is uncertain. The germline V gene has CDR1 LGHNT and CDR2 FRNRAP. The length of the CDR3 is 14 residues. V lost 6 bases and J 2 bases, leaving 14 bases between the germline ends. In nucleotides, the CDR3 is TGTGCTAGTGGCCAAGAGGACGGCCCCTACGAGCAGTACTTC. Amino acids: CASGQEDGPYEQYF.

This clonotype was detected ten times or more. V is TRBV28 and J is TRBJ1-1; the D is unclear. Trimming took off 6 bases at V and 11 bases at J, with 13 bases between the two ends. The length of the CDR3 is 11 residues. Germline V gene data show CDR1 as MDHEN and CDR2 as SYDVKM. The DNA for the CDR3 is TGTGCCAGCAGGATCGGGCTCGGGGCTTTCTTT. This codes for CASRIGLGAFF. The full variable domain, with the rest looked up from reference TRBV28 and TRBJ1-1, is DVKVTQSSRYLVKRTGEKVFLECVQDMDHENMFWYRQDPGLGLRLIYFSYDVKMKEKGDIPEGYSVSREKKERFSLILESASTNQTSMYLCASRIGLGAFFGQGTRLTVV.

This clonotype appeared many times. This chain links TRBV29-1 with TRBJ2-7; no definite D call. The CDR3 totals 17 residues. The V end lost 0 bases, the J end lost 4 bases, and 22 bases lay between the germline ends. Per the germline V gene, CDR1 is SQVTM and CDR2 is ANQGSEA. CDR3 coding DNA: TGCAGCGTTGAAGATCGACCATCTCGCACTGGCCCTTACGAGCAGTACTTC. Residues: CSVEDRPSRTGPYEQYF.

There are a few counts of this clonotype. The CDR3 DNA is TGTGCCAGCAGTTTAGGCCGGGACTCCCTGCCAAACGACGAGCAGTACTTC. Translated: CASSLGRDSLPNDEQYF. The V gene is TRBV12-3 or TRBV12-4, the J gene TRBJ2-7; perhaps TRBD2 as D (6 bases). Deletions cut 1 base from V and 5 bases from J, with 21 bases between. The CDR3 is 17 amino acids.